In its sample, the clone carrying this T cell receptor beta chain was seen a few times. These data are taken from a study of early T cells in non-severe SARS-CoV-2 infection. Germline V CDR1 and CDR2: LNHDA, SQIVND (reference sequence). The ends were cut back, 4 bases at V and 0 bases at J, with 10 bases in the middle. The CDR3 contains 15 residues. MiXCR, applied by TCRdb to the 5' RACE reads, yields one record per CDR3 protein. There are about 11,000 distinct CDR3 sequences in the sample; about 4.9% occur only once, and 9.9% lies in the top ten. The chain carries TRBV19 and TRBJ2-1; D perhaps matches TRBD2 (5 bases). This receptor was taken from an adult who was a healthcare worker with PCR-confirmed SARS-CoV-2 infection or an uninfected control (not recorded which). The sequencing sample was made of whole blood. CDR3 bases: TGTGCCAGTAGTACCGAGGACTCCTCCTACAATGAGCAGTTCTTC. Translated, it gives CASSTEDSSYNEQFF. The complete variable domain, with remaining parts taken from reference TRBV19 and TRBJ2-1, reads DGGITQSPKYLFRKEGQNVTLSCEQNLNHDAMYWYRQDPGQGLRLIYYSQIVNDFQKGDIAEGYSVSREKKESFPLTVTSAQKNPTAFYLCASSTEDSSYNEQFFGPGTRLTVL.